This passage covers 13 T cell receptor beta chains from one sample sequenced in a study of blood T cell repertoires in COVID-19. Profiling relied on immunoSEQ multiplex PCR, and the TCRdb table lists in-frame clones only, not all of them. The table records about 300,000 clones, 87% of them present only once. The sample consisted of PBMCs or T cells enriched from blood (not recorded which). All receptors derive from a woman between 25 and 40 years old who had recovered from COVID-19.

The rearrangement joins TRBV30 to TRBJ1-2; TRBD1 is a possible D gene (5 bases). This CDR3 comprises 11 residues. Germline assignment: CDR1 GTSNPN and CDR2 SVGIG (reference sequence). CDR3 sequence reads: CATGRDYGYTF. The CDR3 DNA follows: TGTGCAACAGGACGGGACTATGGCTACACCTTC.

This clone was detected once. The CDR3 nucleotides read TGTGCCTGGAGTGGACGGGATGAAGCTTTCTTT. Translated, it gives CAWSGRDEAFF. This chain connects TRBV30 to TRBJ1-1; D is unresolved. The germline V and J ends were trimmed by 1 base and 7 bases, with 7 bases remaining between them. Germline-derived CDR1 and CDR2 are GTSNPN and SVGIG (reference sequence). CDR3 size: 11 residues.

The chain links TRBV11-2 to TRBJ2-1; 9 bases align to TRBD2. V was clipped by 6 bases and J by 7 bases; unmatched bases: 10. The CDR3 contains 15 residues. In germline, CDR1 is SGHAT, CDR2 FQNNGV. This CDR3 is CASRSTSGSRNEQFF. CDR3 coding DNA: TGTGCCAGCAGGTCGACTAGCGGTAGTAGGAATGAGCAGTTCTTC.

This rearrangement joins TRBV9 to TRBJ2-3, with 9 bases aligning to TRBD2. The CDR3 consists of 15 residues. V gave up 5 bases and J gave up 2 bases; unmatched junction bases: 6. CDR1 is SGDLS and CDR2 is YYNGEE in the germline V gene. CDR3 residues: CASSLRGGDTDTQYF. For the CDR3, the DNA is TGTGCCAGCAGTCTTCGCGGGGGGGACACAGATACGCAGTATTTT.

The V gene is TRBV19, the J gene TRBJ2-7; weak D call: TRBD1 (5 bases). This CDR3 contains 14 residues. CDR1 is LNHDA and CDR2 is SQIVND in the germline V gene (reference sequence). V shed 1 base and J shed 2 bases, with 9 bases lying between them. The CDR3 reads CASSIGGGAYEQYF. DNA for the CDR3: TGTGCCAGTAGTATAGGGGGCGGAGCCTACGAGCAGTACTTC.

This sequence joins TRBV18 and TRBJ1-5, with D unresolved. The V gene's germline CDR1 is KGHSH and CDR2 LQKENI. V was cut by 3 bases and J by 7 bases, with 13 bases left in between. This CDR3 contains 14 residues. CDR3 coding DNA: TGTGCCAGCTCACCGTCGGCAGGTGAACAGCCCCAGCATTTT. Its protein product is CASSPSAGEQPQHF.

This clone occurred a few times. The chain recombines TRBV29-1 with TRBJ1-4, with 11 positions matching TRBD1. The V gene end was trimmed by 4 bases and the J gene end by 7 bases; junction bases not matched to a gene: 5. This CDR3 has 14 residues. Germline V gives CDR1 SQVTM, CDR2 ANQGSEA. CDR3 in DNA: TGCAGCGTTGGGGACAGGGGGGGAAGTGAAAAACTGTTTTTT. Protein: CSVGDRGGSEKLFF. Variable domain in full (rest from reference TRBV29-1 and TRBJ1-4): SAVISQKPSRDICQRGTSLTIQCQVDSQVTMMFWYRQQPGQSLTLIATANQGSEATYESGFVIDKFPISRPNLTFSTLTVSNMSPEDSSIYLCSVGDRGGSEKLFFGSGTQLSVL.

This chain uses TRBV25-1 with TRBJ1-2; 7 bases agree with TRBD1. Germline CDR1 reads MGHDK; CDR2 reads SYGVNS. The CDR3 extends over 13 amino acids. The trim removed 2 bases at V and 7 bases at J, leaving 4 bases unmatched. CDR3 nucleotide sequence: TGTGCCAGCAGTGAAACCCACAGGGGTGGCTACACCTTC. It yields the protein CASSETHRGGYTF.

The V gene is TRBV3-1 (or the pseudogene TRBV3-2), the J gene TRBJ2-7; 8 bases align to TRBD1. Germline values: CDR1 LGHDT, CDR2 YNNKEL (reference sequence). After removal of 4 bases from V and 1 base from J, the junction contained 3 bases not matched to a gene. The CDR3 loop spans 14 amino acids. The CDR3 sequence: CASSLTGGSYEQYF. As DNA, the CDR3 is TGTGCCAGCAGCCTTACAGGGGGGTCCTACGAGCAGTACTTC.

The rearrangement joins TRBV19 to TRBJ1-2, with D tentatively TRBD1 (6 bases). The ends were cut back, 6 bases at V and 3 bases at J, with 11 bases in the middle. This CDR3 has 13 residues. Germline-derived CDR1 and CDR2 are LNHDA and SQIVND (reference sequence). CDR3 coding DNA: TGTGCCAGTAGGCCAAACAGGGACTATGGCTACACCTTC. Residues: CASRPNRDYGYTF.

The V and J genes are TRBV29-1 and TRBJ1-6; tentative D call: TRBD1 (5 bases). CDR3 length: 11 amino acids. V was trimmed by 6 bases and J by 10 bases, leaving 10 bases between them. Germline CDR1 is SQVTM and CDR2 is ANQGSEA. The CDR3 region has the DNA TGCAGCGTCCAGGGTTTATCACCCCTCCACTTT. Its protein is CSVQGLSPLHF.

V usage is TRBV27 and J usage is TRBJ1-4; the D gene is possibly TRBD1 (5 bases). The V gene lost 6 bases and the J gene lost 10 bases, with 12 bases spanning the gap. Germline lookup yields CDR1 MNHEY and CDR2 SMNVEV (reference sequence). The CDR3 is 12 residues long. CDR3 sequence reads: CASSSTGGKLFF. CDR3 nucleotides: TGTGCCAGCAGCTCCACCGGGGGAAAACTGTTTTTT.

The sample holds a few counts of this clone. The gene calls are TRBV27 and TRBJ1-1; TRBD1 agrees at 7 bases. The length of the CDR3 is 15 residues. Germline V gene sequence: CDR1 MNHEY, CDR2 SMNVEV (reference sequence). The junction had 8 bases not matched to a gene; V was cut back by 3 bases and J by 4 bases. The CDR3 here is CASSFRQGWGTEAFF. As DNA, the CDR3 is TGTGCCAGCAGTTTCCGACAGGGCTGGGGCACTGAAGCTTTCTTT.